One sample yielded the 10 T cell receptor beta chains listed below, sequenced in a study of T cell responses to AZD1222 COVID-19 vaccine. Sequenced by immunoSEQ multiplex PCR; TCRdb stores in-frame clones only, minus some. Here the sample spans more than 90,000 clones, roughly 90% being singletons. The specimen comprised peripheral blood, sampled 28 days after the second AZD1222 dose. The receptor source for this set is an adult who received the AZD1222 COVID-19 vaccine.

The CDR3 DNA follows: TGCGCCAGCAGCCCTCGGACAGGGGATGGCGGGGAGCTGTTTTTT. It encodes CASSPRTGDGGELFF. The genes are TRBV5-1 and TRBJ2-2; 9 positions agree with TRBD1. V was pared by 4 bases and J by 7 bases, with 8 bases of the junction left unmatched. The CDR3 sequence is 15 residues long. The germline V gene has CDR1 SGHRS and CDR2 YFSETQ.

The chain combines TRBV19 with TRBJ2-7; tentatively, D is TRBD1 (6 bases). V was shortened by 3 bases and J by 2 bases, with 14 bases between the two germline ends. Germline CDR1 reads LNHDA; CDR2 reads SQIVND (reference sequence). The CDR3 has 15 residues. Here the CDR3 reads CASSILTTGAYEQYF. CDR3 nucleotides: TGTGCCAGTAGTATCCTCACGACAGGAGCCTACGAGCAGTACTTC. Filled out from reference TRBV19 and TRBJ2-7, the complete variable domain reads DGGITQSPKYLFRKEGQNVTLSCEQNLNHDAMYWYRQDPGQGLRLIYYSQIVNDFQKGDIAEGYSVSREKKESFPLTVTSAQKNPTAFYLCASSILTTGAYEQYFGPGTRLTVT.

The rearrangement links TRBV15 to TRBJ1-5; D uncertain. Germline lookup yields CDR1 LNHNV and CDR2 YYDKDF (reference sequence). V lost 0 bases to trimming and J lost 3 bases, with 9 bases between them. This CDR3 is built from 15 residues. DNA of the CDR3: TGTGCCACCAGCAGAGATAGAGGGTCCAATCAGCCCCAGCATTTT. This gives the protein CATSRDRGSNQPQHF.

Note on this clone: Other DNA sequences from this sample encode an identical CDR3 as well. The chain employs TRBV3-1 (or the pseudogene TRBV3-2) and TRBJ2-3, with D unresolved. Germline V gives CDR1 LGHDT, CDR2 YNNKEL (reference sequence). With 4 bases removed from V and 0 bases from J, the gap between germline ends came to 5 bases. The length of the CDR3 is 13 residues. The DNA of the CDR3 is TGTGCCAGCAGCCTCGGGAGCACAGATACGCAGTATTTT. The encoded protein is CASSLGSTDTQYF.

Here the CDR3 DNA reads TGTGCCAGCCCAGGGGGGGACAAGGATAATGAAAAACTGTTTTTT. This encodes CASPGGDKDNEKLFF. The V call is TRBV19, the J call TRBJ1-4, with 7 bases that match TRBD1. The CDR3 covers 15 residues. J gave up 4 bases and V 9 bases, and 11 bases lay outside the gene matches. Germline values: CDR1 LNHDA, CDR2 SQIVND (reference sequence).

This clone was detected ten times or more. The chain combines TRBV11-2 with TRBJ2-3; possibly TRBD2 for D (5 bases). V was shortened by 5 bases and J by 4 bases, with 13 bases between the two germline ends. CDR3 length equals 14 residues. The germline V gene has CDR1 SGHAT and CDR2 FQNNGV. The CDR3 DNA follows: TGTGCCAGCAGCCCGGGCCCGGAGGCAGATACGCAGTATTTT. It translates to CASSPGPEADTQYF.

The CDR3, as DNA: TGTGCCAGCTCACCACAGGGGGCCCTGGAGACCCAGTACTTC. This sequence encodes CASSPQGALETQYF. The rearrangement joins TRBV18 to TRBJ2-5; TRBD1 agrees at 7 bases. V lost 1 base and J lost 5; bases outside the gene matches: 4. The CDR3 contains 14 residues. The germline gives CDR1 KGHSH, CDR2 LQKENI.

The chain is built from TRBV19 and TRBJ1-5, with D perhaps TRBD1 (5 bases). Between the trimmed V and J ends, which lost 6 bases and 5 bases, there was a span of 23 bases. Germline V gene sequence: CDR1 LNHDA, CDR2 SQIVND (reference sequence). The CDR3 totals 17 residues. The CDR3 reads CASSKGLWDLTDQPQHF. The CDR3 DNA sequence: TGTGCCAGTAGCAAGGGGCTCTGGGACCTAACGGATCAGCCCCAGCATTTT.

CDR3 sequence: CASSRLDFTGELFF. The CDR3 nucleotides are TGTGCCAGCAGCAGATTAGATTTCACCGGGGAGCTGTTTTTT. The gene calls are TRBV3-1 (or the pseudogene TRBV3-2) and TRBJ2-2; D remains unclear. Trimming cost V 5 bases and J 4 bases, with 11 bases left between them. Germline CDR1 reads LGHDT; CDR2 reads YNNKEL (reference sequence). The CDR3 is 14 amino acids.

The J gene is TRBJ2-5, the V gene TRBV2; D is ambiguous. The ends were cut back, 6 bases at V and 7 bases at J, with 9 bases in the middle. Germline V gene data show CDR1 as SNHLY and CDR2 as FYNNEI. The CDR3 length is 11 residues. CDR3 sequence: CASSPVWTQYF. DNA for the CDR3: TGTGCCAGCAGCCCTGTATGGACCCAGTACTTC.